The 24 T cell receptor beta chains in this list originate from one sample, sequenced in a study of cytomegalovirus exposure and HLA in healthy donors. Use of 60 Vbeta and 13 Jbeta primers characterized the PCR. Data came from immunoSEQ multiplex PCR; TCRdb stores just in-frame clones and leaves some out. The sample has 200,000 or so clones, 83% seen once; the top ten hold over 1.1%. The sequenced material came from PBMCs. These TCRs come from a girl between 5 and 17 years old in good health and CMV-seronegative.

As concerns this clone: The same CDR3 can be traced to other DNA sequences in this sample. The chain is built from TRBV6-5 and TRBJ2-5; tentative D call: TRBD2 (5 bases). Germline lookup yields CDR1 MNHEY and CDR2 SVGAGI. V was pared by 6 bases and J by 5 bases, with 7 bases between. This CDR3 contains 11 residues. The CDR3 here is CASSPGETQYF. CDR3 DNA sequence: TGTGCCAGCAGCCCGGGGGAGACCCAGTACTTC.

There are a few counts of this clone. The V call is TRBV28, the J call TRBJ1-1, with 8 bases aligning to TRBD1. CDR1 and CDR2 from the germline V gene are MDHEN and SYDVKM. The CDR3 loop spans 13 amino acids. The trim removed 7 bases at V and 7 bases at J, leaving 8 bases unmatched. The CDR3 is CASTETGVGEAFF. DNA for the CDR3: TGTGCCAGCACCGAGACAGGGGTCGGTGAAGCTTTCTTT.

This clone was found a few times. The chain employs TRBV5-6 and TRBJ1-5; no reliable D call. This CDR3 is 15 amino acids long. Per the germline V gene, CDR1 is SGHDT and CDR2 is YYEEEE. V gave up 0 bases and J gave up 2 bases, with 9 bases separating them. The chain's CDR3 is CASSLGARGNQPQHF. In nucleotides, the CDR3 is TGTGCCAGCAGCTTGGGGGCTCGCGGCAATCAGCCCCAGCATTTT.

This clone has only one observation. The gene calls are TRBV28 and TRBJ2-7, with a weak D call TRBD2 (5 bases). The CDR3 is made up of 12 amino acids. Trimming shortened V by 6 bases and J by 3 bases, and 9 bases separated the two germline ends. CDR1 and CDR2 from the germline V gene are MDHEN and SYDVKM. The chain's CDR3 is CASRTRGYEQYF. CDR3 nucleotides: TGTGCCAGCAGGACCCGGGGCTACGAGCAGTACTTC.

The rearrangement uses TRBV2 and TRBJ1-5; 8 bases line up with TRBD1. Losses at the gene ends were 6 bases for V and 2 bases for J; bases not matched to a gene: 3. Germline CDR1 reads SNHLY; CDR2 reads FYNNEI. The CDR3 consists of 14 residues. For the CDR3, the DNA is TGTGCCAGCAGGGGACAGGTTCGCAATCAGCCCCAGCATTTT. Encoded protein: CASRGQVRNQPQHF.

The rearrangement joins TRBV15 to TRBJ1-1, with D unclear. CDR1 and CDR2 from the germline V gene are LNHNV and YYDKDF (reference sequence). Trimming took off 5 bases at V and 10 bases at J, with 20 bases between the two ends. CDR3 size: 14 residues. The CDR3 DNA follows: TGTGCCACCAGCGGAAAAGCAGAGGGTCGAGGAGCTTTCTTT. It encodes CATSGKAEGRGAFF.

On this clone: Mismatch with germline at one junction end may stem from a read error. Other DNA variants within this sample encode the same CDR3. This chain uses TRBV7-9 with TRBJ1-5; maybe TRBD1 (6 bases). Germline-derived CDR1 and CDR2 are SEHNR and FQNEAQ (reference sequence). The length of the CDR3 is 15 residues. The CDR3 bases are TGTGCCAGCAGCCTAGCGGCAGGGGGCAATCAGCCCCAGCATTTT. Translated: CASSLAAGGNQPQHF.

This chain joins TRBV19 and TRBJ2-3, with 8 bases fitting TRBD2. CDR3 length equals 14 residues. Germline V gene data show CDR1 as LNHDA and CDR2 as SQIVND (reference sequence). With V trimmed by 5 bases and J by 4 bases, 5 bases remained unmatched. The DNA for the CDR3 is TGTGCCAGTAGTGACGCGGGAGGACCAGATACGCAGTATTTT. Its protein product is CASSDAGGPDTQYF. The full variable domain, with the rest looked up from reference TRBV19 and TRBJ2-3, is DGGITQSPKYLFRKEGQNVTLSCEQNLNHDAMYWYRQDPGQGLRLIYYSQIVNDFQKGDIAEGYSVSREKKESFPLTVTSAQKNPTAFYLCASSDAGGPDTQYFGPGTRLTVL.

This clone was detected only a few times. This sequence joins TRBV5-1 and TRBJ2-3; possibly TRBD2 for D (6 bases). There are 14 residues in the CDR3. CDR1 and CDR2 (germline): SGHRS, YFSETQ. Trimming shortened V by 4 bases and J by 5 bases, and 14 bases separated the two germline ends. In DNA, the CDR3 is TGCGCCAGCAGCCCCAGGGTGGGGGGAGATACGCAGTATTTT. Protein product: CASSPRVGGDTQYF.

V is TRBV5-1 and J is TRBJ1-2, with a weak D call TRBD1 (5 bases). CDR3 size: 15 residues. CDR1 and CDR2 from the germline V gene are SGHRS and YFSETQ. V was pared by 0 bases and J by 4 bases, with 13 bases between. The CDR3 region is CASSLGGRAGYGYTF. CDR3 bases: TGCGCCAGCAGCTTGGGGGGCAGGGCCGGCTATGGCTACACCTTC.

The chain uses TRBV6-1 and TRBJ2-5, with 10 bases identical to TRBD1. CDR1 and CDR2 (germline): MNHNS, SASEGT. CDR3 length: 15 amino acids. After removal of 6 bases from V and 5 bases from J, the junction contained 9 bases not matched to a gene. In DNA, the CDR3 is TGTGCCAGCAGACGGGGACAGGGGATTTGGGAGACCCAGTACTTC. This codes for CASRRGQGIWETQYF.

The chain carries TRBV7-3 and TRBJ2-7, with TRBD1 matching 8 bases. The V gene's germline CDR1 is SGHTA and CDR2 FQGTGA. Trimming at V came to 6 bases and at J to 3 bases, leaving 4 bases not matched to a gene. This CDR3 is built from 13 residues. The CDR3 here is CASRKTGGYEQYF. The CDR3 DNA sequence: TGTGCCAGCAGGAAAACAGGGGGCTACGAGCAGTACTTC.

This sequence joins TRBV28 and TRBJ2-1, with 8 bases aligning to TRBD1. CDR1 MDHEN and CDR2 SYDVKM come from the germline V gene. The CDR3 consists of 15 residues. V lost 6 bases, J lost 7 bases, and 11 bases stayed unmatched. The DNA for the CDR3 is TGTGCCAGCAGCCTTAGTTGGACAGGGCGTAATGAGCAGTTCTTC. Its translation: CASSLSWTGRNEQFF.

The chain carries TRBV10-2 and TRBJ1-3; 7 bases map to TRBD1. The germline gives CDR1 WSHSY, CDR2 SAAADI. The V and J ends lost 0 bases and 2 bases, in that order; junction bases with no gene match: 7. The CDR3 has 17 amino acids. Here the CDR3 DNA reads TGCGCCAGCAGTGAGTCCTCCGGGACAGCGACTGGAAACACCATATATTTT. Translation gives CASSESSGTATGNTIYF.

J is TRBJ2-5 and V is TRBV2, with D perhaps TRBD2 (6 bases). Germline V gene sequence: CDR1 SNHLY, CDR2 FYNNEI. Trimming shortened V by 4 bases and J by 5 bases, and 14 bases separated the two germline ends. The CDR3 covers 14 residues. The CDR3 sequence: CASSGSMGGETQYF. CDR3 DNA sequence: TGTGCCAGCAGTGGGTCGATGGGAGGCGAGACCCAGTACTTC. Full variable domain (remainder filled in from reference TRBV2 and TRBJ2-5): EPEVTQTPSHQVTQMGQEVILRCVPISNHLYFYWYRQILGQKVEFLVSFYNNEISEKSEIFDDQFSVERPDGSNFTLKIRSTKLEDSAMYFCASSGSMGGETQYFGPGTRLLVL.

This chain connects TRBV5-4 to TRBJ2-1; a possible D gene is TRBD2 (5 bases). The V gene lost 6 bases and the J gene lost 3 bases, with 7 bases spanning the gap. The germline V gene encodes CDR1 SGHNT and CDR2 YYREEE (reference sequence). This CDR3 comprises 12 residues. The CDR3 DNA is TGTGCCAGCACCGGGAACTACAATGAGCAGTTCTTC. This sequence encodes CASTGNYNEQFF.

The chain employs TRBV5-1 and TRBJ2-1, with D maybe TRBD1 (6 bases). V was pared by 4 bases and J by 0 bases, with 11 bases between. The CDR3 has 15 residues. CDR1 is SGHRS and CDR2 is YFSETQ in the germline V gene. In DNA form, the CDR3 reads TGCGCCAGCAGCCTTACAGGGAGCTCCTACAATGAGCAGTTCTTC. Its protein product is CASSLTGSSYNEQFF.

This chain joins TRBV5-1 and TRBJ2-2; possibly TRBD1 for D (7 bases). Germline CDR1 and CDR2: SGHRS and YFSETQ. The CDR3 has 18 amino acids. The V gene lost 3 bases and the J gene lost 6 bases, with 24 bases spanning the gap. The CDR3 loop is CASSSNLDRADYAGELFF. For the CDR3, the DNA is TGCGCCAGCAGCTCAAACCTCGACAGGGCGGACTACGCCGGGGAGCTGTTTTTT.

The chain uses TRBV7-6 and TRBJ2-6; the D gene is possibly TRBD2 (5 bases). Trimming left V 3 bases short and J 1 base short, with 16 bases between. There are 18 residues in the CDR3. Germline V lookup: CDR1 SGHVS, CDR2 FNYEAQ. The CDR3 sequence is CASSFFMKGLSGANVLTF. The CDR3 nucleotides are TGTGCCAGCAGCTTTTTCATGAAAGGACTTTCTGGGGCCAACGTCCTGACTTTC. The whole variable domain, remainder taken from reference TRBV7-6 and TRBJ2-6, is GAGVSQSPRYKVTKRGQDVALRCDPISGHVSLYWYRQALGQGPEFLTYFNYEAQQDKSGLPNDRFSAERPEGSISTLTIQRTEQRDSAMYRCASSFFMKGLSGANVLTFGAGSRLTVL.

Only a few counts were recorded for this clone. The chain has TRBV5-1 and TRBJ1-5; 9 bases are a match to TRBD1. The CDR3 loop spans 15 amino acids. With 2 bases clipped from V and 3 bases from J, the junction kept 3 bases outside the gene matches. Germline loops: CDR1 SGHRS, CDR2 YFSETQ. The CDR3 loop is CASSLRTGDNQPQHF. CDR3 coding DNA: TGCGCCAGCAGCTTACGGACAGGGGACAATCAGCCCCAGCATTTT. Based on the CDR3 plus reference TRBV5-1 and TRBJ1-5, the full variable domain is KAGVTQTPRYLIKTRGQQVTLSCSPISGHRSVSWYQQTPGQGLQFLFEYFSETQRNKGNFPGRFSGRQFSNSRSEMNVSTLELGDSALYLCASSLRTGDNQPQHFGDGTRLSIL.

The rearrangement uses TRBV6-5 and TRBJ2-7; 10 bases align to TRBD1. CDR3 size: 15 residues. CDR1 and CDR2 (germline): MNHEY, SVGAGI. The V and J ends lost 5 bases and 5 bases, in that order; junction bases with no gene match: 9. Here the CDR3 DNA reads TGTGCCAGCAGTAAGGACAGGGGGAGTTTCAACGAGCAGTACTTC. This sequence encodes CASSKDRGSFNEQYF.

The chain uses TRBV30 and TRBJ1-2; the D gene is possibly TRBD1 (5 bases). V was clipped by 1 base and J by 8 bases, with 11 bases between them. Germline assignment: CDR1 GTSNPN and CDR2 SVGIG (reference sequence). The CDR3 contains 12 residues. In DNA, the CDR3 is TGTGCCTGGAGTGGTGAGACAGTCGGCTACACCTTC. Amino acid sequence: CAWSGETVGYTF.

This clone was observed a handful of times. The gene calls are TRBV6-5 and TRBJ1-1; 10 bases agree with TRBD1. V was clipped by 7 bases and J by 4 bases; unmatched bases: 3. This CDR3 has 13 residues. In germline, CDR1 is MNHEY, CDR2 SVGAGI. The CDR3 region has the DNA TGTGCCAGCAAAGGACAGGGGGGCACTGAAGCTTTCTTT. This translates into CASKGQGGTEAFF.

The chain carries TRBV27 and TRBJ1-1, with 7 bases matching TRBD1. The V segment lost 10 bases and the J segment 0 bases; nucleotides outside the gene matches: 5. The germline V gene has CDR1 MNHEY and CDR2 SMNVEV (reference sequence). This CDR3 is 13 amino acids long. In nucleotides, the CDR3 is TGTGCCACTTCGACAGGGATGAACACTGAAGCTTTCTTT. The encoded protein is CATSTGMNTEAFF.